A selection of T cell receptor beta chains follows, all from one sample in a study of T-cell memory formation after mild COVID-19. TCRdb analysed the 5' RACE reads with MiXCR anew, one entry per CDR3 protein. The profile shows 350,000 or so distinct CDR3 sequences, roughly 21% of them singletons. Sequencing used PBMCs or a T cell subset sorted from them (not recorded which). These receptors came from an adult woman who had mild COVID-19 (a few samples of this study predate the infection). Cell type and time point are not known. Each CDR3 is given with its conserved first and last residue. The order of the fields is D gene, clone size, V gene, J gene, CDR3 protein, CDR3 DNA. D genes are given only for firm matches. The listing skips clone size in some rows; elsewhere it reads once, few, many or a size class.

TRBD2	-	TRBV20-1	TRBJ2-1	CSVQGLAGNEQFF	TGCAGTGTCCAGGGACTAGCGGGCAATGAGCAGTTCTTC
TRBD2	-	TRBV7-9	TRBJ2-3	CASSPGTRRGGVDTQYF	TGTGCCAGCAGTCCCGGGACTAGGAGGGGGGGCGTGGATACGCAGTATTTT
TRBD1	-	TRBV5-1	TRBJ1-2	CASRISGTGGYYGYTF	TGCGCCAGCAGGATATCCGGGACAGGGGGCTACTATGGCTACACCTTC
-	-	TRBV11-3	TRBJ2-7	CASSRASYEQYF	TGTGCCAGCAGCAGGGCTTCCTACGAGCAGTACTTC
-	-	TRBV4-3	TRBJ1-1	CASSQDLTGLNTEAFF	TGCGCCAGCAGCCAAGACCTTACAGGGCTGAACACTGAAGCTTTCTTT
TRBD2	-	TRBV29-1	TRBJ2-7	CSAPRLAETARYF	TGCAGCGCGCCCCGACTAGCGGAAACCGCTCGGTACTTC
TRBD1	-	TRBV12-3/TRBV12-4	TRBJ1-2	CASRDRGQGYTF	TGTGCCAGCAGGGACAGGGGGCAGGGCTACACCTTC
-	few	TRBV7-2	TRBJ2-1	CASSRAGWSYNEQFF	TGTGCCAGCAGCCGGGCTGGTTGGTCCTACAATGAGCAGTTCTTC
-	many	TRBV4-2	TRBJ1-1	CASSQDGNTEAFF	TGTGCCAGCAGCCAAGACGGGAACACTGAAGCTTTCTTT
TRBD1	few	TRBV5-1	TRBJ1-6	CASSTRPGQLFGDSPLHF	TGCGCCAGCAGCACCCGACCGGGACAGTTGTTTGGGGATTCACCCCTCCACTTT
-	-	TRBV24-1	TRBJ2-3	CATSDYGRVIADTQYF	TGTGCCACCAGTGATTACGGTCGGGTTATCGCAGATACGCAGTATTTT
TRBD1	few	TRBV4-1	TRBJ2-1	CASSPRQGTLEKGNEQFF	TGCGCCAGCAGCCCCCGACAGGGCACACTCGAAAAGGGCAATGAGCAGTTCTTC
TRBD1	-	TRBV20-1	TRBJ1-2	CSARDGYARDRGPGYTF	TGCAGTGCTAGAGATGGATACGCCCGGGACAGGGGGCCTGGCTACACCTTC
TRBD1	-	TRBV29-1	TRBJ1-4	CSVATGTNEKLFF	TGCAGCGTGGCGACAGGGACTAATGAAAAACTGTTTTTT
-	few	TRBV23-1	TRBJ2-7	CASSQRVHEQYF	TGCGCCAGCAGTCAGAGGGTCCACGAGCAGTACTTC
-	-	TRBV2	TRBJ1-6	CASSEGGSNSPLHF	TGTGCCAGCAGTGAAGGAGGGTCCAATTCACCCCTCCACTTT
-	-	TRBV24-1	TRBJ1-2	CATSDLGTDYGYTF	TGTGCCACCAGTGACCTCGGGACGGACTATGGCTACACCTTC
-	few	TRBV7-6	TRBJ2-5	CASSPGSGRETQYF	TGTGCCAGCAGCCCCGGGTCGGGGCGAGAGACCCAGTACTTC
-	few	TRBV14	TRBJ2-7	CASSQGLGTYEQYF	TGTGCCAGCAGCCAGGGTCTGGGTACCTACGAGCAGTACTTC
TRBD1	-	TRBV18	TRBJ2-5	CASSPVDREETQYF	TGTGCCAGCTCACCTGTTGACAGGGAAGAGACCCAGTACTTC
-	few	TRBV5-1	TRBJ1-4	CASADVGGREKLFF	TGCGCCAGCGCAGACGTTGGGGGTAGAGAAAAACTGTTTTTT
-	-	TRBV5-4	TRBJ2-3	CASSTPSGVGPDTQYF	TGTGCCAGCAGTACCCCTTCGGGAGTAGGGCCAGATACGCAGTATTTT
TRBD2	-	TRBV25-1	TRBJ2-1	CASSEVGSGTYNEQFF	TGTGCCAGCAGTGAAGTTGGTAGCGGGACCTACAATGAGCAGTTCTTC
TRBD1	few	TRBV11-2	TRBJ2-3	CASSDHRGNTQYF	TGTGCCAGCAGCGACCACAGGGGAAATACGCAGTATTTT
TRBD1	-	TRBV6-1	TRBJ1-6	CASSEGDRGQSPLHF	TGTGCCAGCAGTGAAGGCGACAGGGGGCAATCACCCCTCCACTTT
-	few	TRBV20-1	TRBJ2-5	CSARSWVVSEQETQYF	TGCAGTGCTAGATCTTGGGTGGTTTCAGAGCAAGAGACCCAGTACTTC
-	-	TRBV12-3/TRBV12-4	TRBJ1-1	CASSFPPLGTEAFF	TGTGCCAGCAGTTTCCCACCCCTCGGGACTGAAGCTTTCTTT
TRBD1	few	TRBV6-2/TRBV6-3	TRBJ2-2	CASLGQEHTGELFF	TGTGCCAGCTTGGGACAGGAGCACACCGGGGAGCTGTTTTTT
-	few	TRBV4-3	TRBJ1-2	CASSQGRGGLWGYTF	TGCGCCAGCAGCCAAGGCAGGGGAGGCTTATGGGGCTACACCTTC
-	-	TRBV7-9	TRBJ2-3	CGLADPRTDTQYF	TGCGGTCTGGCAGATCCTCGCACAGATACGCAGTATTTT
TRBD1	many	TRBV4-2	TRBJ2-7	CASSPTGAMGYEQYF	TGTGCCAGCAGCCCTACAGGGGCCATGGGATACGAGCAGTACTTC
-	-	TRBV5-6	TRBJ2-3	CASSPKRSGTDTQYF	TGTGCCAGCAGCCCAAAGCGTTCCGGCACAGATACGCAGTATTTT
TRBD1	-	TRBV10-3	TRBJ2-5	CAIGGTGGQETQYF	TGTGCCATCGGCGGGACAGGGGGACAAGAGACCCAGTACTTC
-	few	TRBV7-8	TRBJ1-2	CASSLTPTLNYGYTF	TGTGCCAGCAGCTTAACCCCTACTCTTAACTATGGCTACACCTTC
TRBD1	-	TRBV6-5	TRBJ1-1	CASSYSNRGQTEAFF	TGTGCCAGCAGTTACTCGAACAGGGGGCAGACTGAAGCTTTCTTT
-	few	TRBV2	TRBJ1-1	CASRQIGERTEAFF	TGTGCCAGCAGACAGATTGGGGAGCGCACTGAAGCTTTCTTT
-	few	TRBV5-6	TRBJ1-2	CASSLEAWGGYTF	TGTGCCAGCAGCTTGGAGGCCTGGGGTGGCTACACCTTC
TRBD2	many	TRBV4-1	TRBJ2-3	CASSQEGRTSGSFRGDTQYF	TGCGCCAGCAGCCAAGAAGGGAGGACTAGCGGGAGTTTCCGCGGAGATACGCAGTATTTT
-	-	TRBV29-1	TRBJ1-1	CSVEGAAAEAFF	TGCAGCGTTGAAGGGGCAGCTGCTGAAGCTTTCTTT
-	many	TRBV5-1	TRBJ1-1	CASSARSGAGTEAFF	TGCGCCAGCAGCGCCCGCTCAGGGGCCGGGACTGAAGCTTTCTTT
-	many	TRBV5-1	TRBJ2-3	CASSPEPGDTQYF	TGCGCCAGCAGCCCTGAGCCTGGGGATACGCAGTATTTT
TRBD2	-	TRBV6-5	TRBJ2-3	CASSPREGDTQYF	TGTGCCAGCAGCCCACGGGAGGGGGATACGCAGTATTTT
-	-	TRBV7-7	TRBJ2-1	CASSDIDNEQFF	TGTGCCAGCAGTGACATTGACAATGAGCAGTTCTTC
-	few	TRBV20-1	TRBJ2-3	CSARDWFRRTGTDTQYF	TGCAGTGCTAGAGATTGGTTTCGTCGCACGGGCACAGATACGCAGTATTTT
-	-	TRBV18	TRBJ2-7	CASSPLETHYEQYF	TGTGCCAGCTCACCACTTGAGACACACTACGAGCAGTACTTC
-	-	TRBV25-1	TRBJ2-2	CASSESQRANTGELFF	TGTGCCAGCAGTGAATCCCAGAGAGCGAACACCGGGGAGCTGTTTTTT